This T cell receptor beta chain came from a study of blood T cell repertoires in COVID-19. For the study at large: Researchers got acute and convalescent COVID-19 samples from the United States, Italy and Spain. T cells, B-cell-depleted T cells, or PBMCs supplied cDNA or gDNA.

Profiling relied on immunoSEQ multiplex PCR, and the TCRdb table lists in-frame clones only, not all of them. The data hold roughly 250,000 clones, with about four fifths observed a single time. V was cut by 6 bases and J by 9 bases, with 12 bases left in between. Per the germline V gene, CDR1 is MRHNA and CDR2 is SNTAGT. The CDR3 runs 13 residues. The sequencing sample was made of peripheral blood. The sequence was collected from a woman between 65 and 79 years old with acute or convalescent COVID-19. This sequence joins TRBV6-4 and TRBJ1-6, with D perhaps matching TRBD1 (6 bases). CDR3 in amino acids: CASRQGGGSPLHF. The CDR3 DNA reads as TGTGCCAGCAGACAGGGCGGCGGTTCACCCCTCCACTTT.